This TCR beta chain was identified during a study of CD8+CD57+ T cells in acquired aplastic anemia. Whole-study context: CD4+ cell libraries from healthy donors averaged roughly 10 million reads.

For CDR3 and TCR beta VDJ profiling, genomic DNA was the template used. Using its own MiXCR run on the reads, TCRdb lists one record per CDR3 protein. In the table there are about 200,000 distinct CDR3 sequences, about a third of which are singletons. Points from the study as a whole: It was found that about 31 CD8+ CDR3 sequences were shared between patients and controls.

This clonotype was counted many times. Its antigen is unknown. Trimming cost V 7 bases and J 5 bases; bases outside gene matches: 9. The CDR3 has 15 amino acids. The germline CDR1 and CDR2 sequences are KGHDR and SFDVKD. This sequence was found in a human donor in good health, serving as a control. This rearrangement joins TRBV24-1 to TRBJ2-1; 8 positions match TRBD1. What was sequenced was sorted CD4+, CD8+, or CD8+CD57+ T cells (not recorded which) from PBMCs. The CDR3 bases are TGTGCCACCAGCGCCAGGGGGCTGGGGGACAATGAGCAGTTCTTC. Its translation is CATSARGLGDNEQFF.